A selection of T cell receptor beta chains follows, all from one sample in a study of T cell responses to AZD1222 COVID-19 vaccine. This table comes from immunoSEQ multiplex PCR, and its TCRdb copy is limited to in-frame clones, with some not included. The sample consists of about 39,000 clones, 80% to 90% of them appearing once. The sample consisted of peripheral blood, taken 28 days after the second dose of the MenACWY control vaccine. The origin of the receptors is an adult who received the MenACWY meningococcal vaccine as a control. CDR3s include the opening cysteine and the closing phenylalanine or tryptophan. A D gene is named only where the DNA matches it firmly. Expanded clones are given a class, and other clones once, few, many or no size at all.

CDR3 length	J gene	clone size	V gene	D gene	CDR3 DNA	CDR3 protein
16	TRBJ2-1	-	TRBV7-3	-	TGTGCCAGCAGCCGCCCTGGGTCCACCGCGGGCAATGAGCAGTTCTTC	CASSRPGSTAGNEQFF
17	TRBJ1-2	-	TRBV28	-	TGTGCCAGCAGTCCCCCCTACTACGACAGGCGTAACTATGGCTACACCTTC	CASSPPYYDRRNYGYTF
10	TRBJ2-7	-	TRBV2	-	TGTGCCAGCAACCAATACGAGCAGTACTTC	CASNQYEQYF
15	TRBJ2-4	-	TRBV7-9	-	TGTGCCAGCAGTCCCAGGGAATTGGCCAAAAACATTCAGTACTTC	CASSPRELAKNIQYF
15	TRBJ2-1	-	TRBV19	TRBD2	TGTGCCAGTAGTACAGGGCGGGGGGGCGGCGATGAGCAGTTCTTC	CASSTGRGGGDEQFF
14	TRBJ1-2	-	TRBV19	-	TGTGCCGGGTCGCGGATGAATAGCCGAGGAGGCTACACCTTC	CAGSRMNSRGGYTF
15	TRBJ2-5	-	TRBV11-2	-	TGTGCCAGCAGCTCGGGACCCATGGTCCCAGAGACCCAGTACTTC	CASSSGPMVPETQYF
13	TRBJ2-2	-	TRBV5-1	-	TGCGCCAGCAGCCTGGGAAGTGACGGGGAGCTGTTTTTT	CASSLGSDGELFF
16	TRBJ2-3	-	TRBV30	TRBD2	TGTGCCTGGAGTATGTTGGGACTAGCCCCTTTGGGGACGCAGTATTTT	CAWSMLGLAPLGTQYF
14	TRBJ1-5	-	TRBV6-5	TRBD1	TGTGCCAGCAACTCAGACAGGGGCAATCAGCCCCAGCATTTT	CASNSDRGNQPQHF
18	TRBJ2-7	-	TRBV19	TRBD2	TGTGCCAGTAGTATAGACTCCCCGCTAGCGGGGGTCCCCTACGAGCAGTACTTC	CASSIDSPLAGVPYEQYF
13	TRBJ2-1	-	TRBV6-5	-	TGTGCCAGCAGCCTACGAGGGGGAGGTGAGCAGTTCTTC	CASSLRGGGEQFF
13	TRBJ2-7	-	TRBV11-3	-	TGTGCCAGCAGCTTAGGGGATTCCTACGAGCAGTACTTC	CASSLGDSYEQYF
13	TRBJ2-7	-	TRBV28	-	TGTGCCAGCAGTCGAGGGATCCCCTACGAGCAGTACTTC	CASSRGIPYEQYF
17	TRBJ1-2	once	TRBV5-1	TRBD1	TGCGCCAGCAGCTTACAAATACCGGGACAGCGAAACTATGGCTACACCTTC	CASSLQIPGQRNYGYTF
16	TRBJ2-5	-	TRBV5-1	TRBD1	TGCGCCAGCAGCTTGGCGACAGGGGGTCGCGTCGAGACCCAGTACTTC	CASSLATGGRVETQYF
13	TRBJ1-1	-	TRBV7-6	TRBD1	TGTGCCAGCAGGGCGGGACAGAACGCTGAAGCTTTCTTT	CASRAGQNAEAFF
15	TRBJ2-5	-	TRBV28	TRBD2	TGTGCCAGCAGTTTATCAGGGACTAGCTGGGAGACCCAGTACTTC	CASSLSGTSWETQYF